This TCR beta chain was obtained from a study of blood T cell repertoires in COVID-19. Turning to the study itself: Samples came from the United States, Italy and Spain, spanning acute and convalescent COVID-19. T cells, B-cell-depleted T cells, or PBMCs provided the cDNA or gDNA that served as material.

Grouping used clinical history reported by participants in a survey and questionnaire. J was trimmed by 1 base and V by 4 bases; bases with no gene match: 4. CDR3 length: 15 residues. Germline V lookup: CDR1 SGHAT, CDR2 FQNNGV. Under the authors' procedure: Reference gene primer amplification gave nucleated cell count estimates. The repertoire was sequenced with immunoSEQ multiplex PCR; TCRdb's copy has only in-frame clones and lacks some. D and trimming come from the DNA, and the V and J calls and clone size come from that table. The repertoire holds 250,000 to 350,000 clones, with around 90% as singletons.

The TCR comes from a woman younger than 30 with acute COVID-19. The chain employs TRBV11-2 and TRBJ2-7, with 10 bases that match TRBD2. Sequencing input: PBMCs or T cells enriched from blood (not recorded which). The CDR3 is CASSYLAGESYEQYF. The CDR3 DNA reads TGTGCCAGCAGCTATCTAGCGGGAGAATCCTACGAGCAGTACTTC.